Listed below are T cell receptor beta chains from one sample, sequenced in a study of blood T cell repertoires in COVID-19. The data were produced by immunoSEQ multiplex PCR, yet TCRdb's version contains in-frame clones alone and is incomplete. The table includes some 120,000 clones, around 76% detected once. Input material: peripheral blood. These receptors came from a man in his sixties with acute or convalescent COVID-19. Both conserved end residues are part of each CDR3. D genes are given only for firm matches. Clone size is not always given. Where it is, it says once, few, many or a class for expanded clones.

clone size	V gene	J gene	D gene	CDR3 protein	CDR3 DNA
.	TRBV10-2	TRBJ1-1	.	CASSESFHLGEAFF	TGCGCCAGCAGTGAGTCATTTCACCTAGGTGAAGCTTTCTTT
.	TRBV5-1	TRBJ2-7	TRBD2	CASSLSSGSQYEQYF	TGCGCCAGCAGCTTGTCTAGCGGGAGCCAATACGAGCAGTACTTC
.	TRBV18	TRBJ1-5	.	CASSPDIGNQPQHF	TGTGCCAGCTCGCCAGACATCGGCAATCAGCCCCAGCATTTT
once	TRBV19	TRBJ1-2	.	CASSIRGFYYGYTF	TGTGCCAGTAGTATTAGAGGTTTCTACTATGGCTACACCTTC
.	TRBV30	TRBJ1-2	TRBD1	CAWSVQTGGAKGYTF	TGTGCCTGGAGTGTACAAACAGGGGGCGCGAAAGGCTACACCTTC
once	TRBV11-2	TRBJ1-4	TRBD1	CASSLEGARGEKLFF	TGTGCCAGCAGCTTAGAAGGGGCCAGGGGGGAAAAACTGTTTTTT
.	TRBV30	TRBJ2-1	TRBD2	CAWMTSGGQGYNEQFF	TGTGCCTGGATGACTAGCGGGGGCCAAGGGTACAATGAGCAGTTCTTC
.	TRBV18	TRBJ2-7	.	CASSLLTGTSYEQYF	TGTGCCAGCTCACTCCTAACAGGGACCTCCTACGAGCAGTACTTC
once	TRBV11-2	TRBJ1-6	.	CASSSESSGLGPLHF	TGTGCCAGCAGCTCCGAATCCTCAGGGTTAGGACCCCTCCACTTT
.	TRBV7-6	TRBJ2-4	TRBD1	CASSQQGTLAKNIQYF	TGTGCCAGCAGTCAACAGGGGACACTAGCCAAAAACATTCAGTACTTC
.	TRBV5-4	TRBJ1-1	.	CASSLAGTLSTEAFF	TGTGCCAGCAGCTTGGCAGGGACATTGAGCACTGAAGCTTTCTTT
.	TRBV30	TRBJ2-3	TRBD2	CAWSNLAGGSRDTQYF	TGTGCCTGGAGTAACCTAGCGGGGGGAAGTAGAGATACGCAGTATTTT
once	TRBV30	TRBJ1-2	.	CAWSWGQGGGYTF	TGTGCCTGGAGTTGGGGGCAAGGCGGGGGCTACACCTTC